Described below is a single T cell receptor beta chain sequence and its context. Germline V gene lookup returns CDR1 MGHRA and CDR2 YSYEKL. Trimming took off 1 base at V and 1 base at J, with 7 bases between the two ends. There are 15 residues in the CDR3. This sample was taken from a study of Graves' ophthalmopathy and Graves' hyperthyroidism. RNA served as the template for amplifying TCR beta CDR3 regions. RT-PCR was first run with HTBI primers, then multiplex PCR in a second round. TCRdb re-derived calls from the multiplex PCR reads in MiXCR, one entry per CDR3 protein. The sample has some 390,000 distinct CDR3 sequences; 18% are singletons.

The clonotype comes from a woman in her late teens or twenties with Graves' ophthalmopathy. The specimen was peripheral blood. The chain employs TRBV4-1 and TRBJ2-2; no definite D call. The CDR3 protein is CASSQARENTGELFF. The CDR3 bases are TGCGCCAGCAGCCAAGCTCGAGAGAACACCGGGGAGCTGTTTTTT.